Below are 18 T cell receptor beta chains sequenced from a single sample in a study of graft-versus-host responses after intestinal transplantation. No cognate antigen is known for these TCRs. Using immunoSEQ multiplex PCR, the repertoire was profiled, and TCRdb retains in-frame clones only, with some absent. Here the sample spans tens of thousands of clones, approximately 93% being singletons. The source material was unstimulated CD8+ T cells sorted from spleen or lymph node cells, sampled before intestinal transplant. Receptors originate from a human donor who received an intestinal transplant.

This chain joins TRBV4-1 and TRBJ2-3; D is ambiguous. The CDR3 has 14 amino acids. Trimming removed 1 base from V and 1 base from J, with 6 bases in between. Per the germline V gene, CDR1 is MGHRA and CDR2 is YSYEKL. CDR3 DNA: TGCGCCAGCAGCCAAGGGTCCGGCACAGATACGCAGTATTTT. It encodes CASSQGSGTDTQYF.

V usage is TRBV20-1 and J usage is TRBJ2-1; D is unclear. The CDR3 contains 10 residues. V dropped 2 bases and J dropped 4 bases, with 0 bases sitting between them. Germline loops: CDR1 DFQATT, CDR2 SNEGSKA (reference sequence). In DNA, the CDR3 is TGCAGTGCTAGATACAATGAGCAGTTCTTC. Protein product: CSARYNEQFF.

The chain has TRBV5-6 and TRBJ2-7; a weak D match, TRBD2 (5 bases). V lost 0 bases, J lost 3 bases, and 10 bases lay in between. Germline V lookup: CDR1 SGHDT, CDR2 YYEEEE. This CDR3 has 14 amino acids. CDR3 residues: CASSLGGGFYEQYF. The CDR3 bases are TGTGCCAGCAGCTTGGGAGGCGGGTTCTACGAGCAGTACTTC.

This clone was seen just once. The rearrangement uses TRBV7-2 and TRBJ2-3, with 7 bases identical to TRBD2. CDR1 SGHTA and CDR2 FQGNSA come from the germline V gene. Trimming at V came to 5 bases and at J to 7 bases, leaving 18 bases not matched to a gene. This CDR3 is 17 amino acids long. The CDR3, as DNA: TGTGCCAGCAGCCAACCCATTACTAGCGCCCTCGTGAATACGCAGTATTTT. It codes for CASSQPITSALVNTQYF.

The chain combines TRBV2 with TRBJ1-1; 8 positions match TRBD1. The CDR3 consists of 16 residues. The V and J ends lost 1 base and 5 bases, in that order; junction bases with no gene match: 9. CDR1 is SNHLY, CDR2 FYNNEI, per germline. CDR3 in amino acids: CASSEDPGTGRTEAFF. CDR3 sequence (DNA): TGTGCCAGCAGTGAAGACCCCGGGACAGGCAGGACTGAAGCTTTCTTT. The full variable domain, in which reference TRBV2 and TRBJ1-1 provide the parts outside the CDR3, is EPEVTQTPSHQVTQMGQEVILRCVPISNHLYFYWYRQILGQKVEFLVSFYNNEISEKSEIFDDQFSVERPDGSNFTLKIRSTKLEDSAMYFCASSEDPGTGRTEAFFGQGTRLTVV.

The V call is TRBV10-3, the J call TRBJ2-7; D gene ambiguous. V lost 0 bases and J lost 5, with 14 bases in between. This CDR3 is built from 15 residues. Germline values: CDR1 ENHRY, CDR2 SYGVKD. The CDR3 sequence is CAISESTTRPHEQYF. As DNA, the CDR3 is TGTGCCATCAGTGAGTCCACTACCCGACCCCACGAGCAGTACTTC.

This sequence joins TRBV5-4 and TRBJ1-1; the D is unclear. CDR1 is SGHNT and CDR2 is YYREEE in the germline V gene (reference sequence). V lost 5 bases, J lost 11 bases, and 19 bases lay in between. The CDR3 totals 13 residues. The CDR3 DNA is TGTGCCAGCAGTTCAACAGAAAATGGTTGGGCTTTCTTT. It encodes CASSSTENGWAFF.

The chain joins TRBV7-9 to TRBJ2-6, with D tentatively TRBD1 (6 bases). From germline, CDR1 is SEHNR and CDR2 FQNEAQ (reference sequence). V shed 3 bases and J shed 2 bases, with 14 bases lying between them. This CDR3 spans 17 amino acids. The CDR3 sequence: CASSFRGAHPGANVLTF. The CDR3, as DNA: TGTGCCAGCAGCTTCAGGGGAGCCCACCCTGGGGCCAACGTCCTGACTTTC.

The gene calls are TRBV10-2 and TRBJ1-6; D is possibly TRBD1 (6 bases). Trimming removed 3 bases at V and 15 bases at J, with 15 bases between. The length of the CDR3 is 13 residues. The germline V gene has CDR1 WSHSY and CDR2 SAAADI. The CDR3 nucleotides are TGCGCCAGCAGTGAATTTGGACAGTGGGACCTCCACTTT. Translation: CASSEFGQWDLHF.

This clone was seen once. This chain connects TRBV11-2 to TRBJ2-3; weak D call: TRBD1 (6 bases). Germline V gene lookup returns CDR1 SGHAT and CDR2 FQNNGV. V shed 1 base and J shed 6 bases, with 14 bases lying between them. The CDR3 consists of 15 residues. CDR3 protein: CASSLGTAPEDTQYF. The CDR3 region has the DNA TGTGCCAGCAGCTTAGGGACAGCTCCCGAGGATACGCAGTATTTT.

The rearrangement joins TRBV4-2 to TRBJ2-7; 11 nucleotides match TRBD2. V shed 1 base and J 4 bases; nucleotides not matched to a gene: 9. Germline-derived CDR1 and CDR2 are LGHNA and YNFKEQ. The CDR3 consists of 17 residues. The CDR3 bases are TGTGCCAGCAGCCAAGCGGGACTAGCGGAAAAACCTTACGAGCAGTACTTC. It encodes CASSQAGLAEKPYEQYF.

The chain recombines TRBV5-1 with TRBJ2-7; D remains ambiguous. The germline V and J ends were trimmed by 5 bases and 2 bases, with 14 bases remaining between them. CDR1 SGHRS and CDR2 YFSETQ come from the germline V gene. The CDR3 has 14 amino acids. As DNA, the CDR3 is TGCGCCAGCAGTTCAGCAAACTTTCCCTACGAGCAGTACTTC. Its protein product is CASSSANFPYEQYF.

J is TRBJ2-7 and V is TRBV28; D is unclear. V lost 3 bases, J lost 0 bases, and 6 bases lay in between. The CDR3 covers 13 residues. The germline V gene encodes CDR1 MDHEN and CDR2 SYDVKM. CDR3 sequence reads: CASSFVGSYEQYF. DNA for the CDR3: TGTGCCAGCAGTTTTGTTGGCTCCTACGAGCAGTACTTC.

This clone was found a few times. V and J are TRBV6-5 and TRBJ1-2, with D possibly TRBD1 on 6 matching bases. From germline, CDR1 is MNHEY and CDR2 SVGAGI. Trimming shortened V by 5 bases and J by 4 bases, and 14 bases separated the two germline ends. This CDR3 has 14 residues. In nucleotides, the CDR3 is TGTGCCAGCAGTGATAGGGACACCCGCTATGGCTACACCTTC. Protein: CASSDRDTRYGYTF.

The chain employs TRBV27 and TRBJ1-5, with D possibly being TRBD1 (6 bases). Germline CDR1 is MNHEY and CDR2 is SMNVEV (reference sequence). The CDR3 is made up of 16 amino acids. Trimming cost V 3 bases and J 0 bases, with 12 bases left between them. This CDR3 reads CASSLGGAYSNQPQHF. The CDR3 DNA reads as TGTGCCAGCAGTTTGGGGGGGGCTTATAGCAATCAGCCCCAGCATTTT.

As regards this clone: Other DNA sequences in this specimen translate into the identical CDR3. The chain joins TRBV6-5 to TRBJ1-2; the D gene is possibly TRBD1 (5 bases). The CDR3 totals 12 residues. Per the germline V gene, CDR1 is MNHEY and CDR2 is SVGAGI. Trimming shortened V by 2 bases and J by 8 bases, and 9 bases separated the two germline ends. The DNA of the CDR3 is TGTGCCAGCAGTTACCAGGGTGGCGGCTACACCTTC. It translates to CASSYQGGGYTF.

This chain joins TRBV6-1 and TRBJ2-1; 7 nucleotides agree with TRBD1. The CDR3 runs to 15 residues. V dropped 6 bases and J dropped 2; count of bases not matched to a gene: 7. From germline, CDR1 is MNHNS and CDR2 SASEGT. The CDR3 is CASSRQGRTYNEQFF. The CDR3 coding sequence is TGTGCCAGCAGCAGACAGGGCAGAACCTACAATGAGCAGTTCTTC.

Only one count was recorded for this clone. This chain connects TRBV7-8 to TRBJ2-7; D is unresolved. The CDR3 has 12 residues. Trimming removed 5 bases at V and 3 bases at J, with 8 bases between. Germline V CDR1 and CDR2: SGHVS, FQNEAQ. The CDR3 DNA is TGTGCCAGCAGCCCAGAAGTCTACGAGCAGTACTTC. Its protein product is CASSPEVYEQYF.